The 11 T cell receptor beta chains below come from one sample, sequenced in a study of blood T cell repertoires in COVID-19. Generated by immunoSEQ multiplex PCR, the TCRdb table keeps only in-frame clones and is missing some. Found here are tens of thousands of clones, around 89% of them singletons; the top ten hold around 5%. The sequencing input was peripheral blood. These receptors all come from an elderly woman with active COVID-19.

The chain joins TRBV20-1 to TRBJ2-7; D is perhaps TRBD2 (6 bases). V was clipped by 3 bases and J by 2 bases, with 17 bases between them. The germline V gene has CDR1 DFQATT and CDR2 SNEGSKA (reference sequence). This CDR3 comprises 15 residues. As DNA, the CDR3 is TGCAGTGCTAGTCAATTGGCGGGAAGCACCTACGAGCAGTACTTC. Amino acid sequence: CSASQLAGSTYEQYF.

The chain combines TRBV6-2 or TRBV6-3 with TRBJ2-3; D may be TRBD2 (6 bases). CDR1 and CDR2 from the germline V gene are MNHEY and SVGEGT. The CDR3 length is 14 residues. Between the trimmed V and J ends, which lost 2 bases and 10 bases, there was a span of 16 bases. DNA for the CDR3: TGTGCCAGCAGTTACCGGGACTCGGCTCTAGCGCAGTATTTT. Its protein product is CASSYRDSALAQYF.

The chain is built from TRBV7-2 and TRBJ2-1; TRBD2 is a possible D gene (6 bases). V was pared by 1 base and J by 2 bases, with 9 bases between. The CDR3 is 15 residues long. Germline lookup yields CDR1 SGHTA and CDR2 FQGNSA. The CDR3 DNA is TGTGCCAGCAGCTTAGAAGGACTACCCTACAATGAGCAGTTCTTC. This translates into CASSLEGLPYNEQFF.

The CDR3 nucleotides read TGTGCCAGCAGTAAAACGGGGGCTGGAAACACCATATATTTT. It encodes CASSKTGAGNTIYF. The chain joins TRBV28 to TRBJ1-3, with a tentative D call TRBD1 (5 bases). The CDR3 is 14 amino acids. V lost 5 bases, J lost 2 bases, and 10 bases lay in between. Germline CDR1 and CDR2: MDHEN and SYDVKM.

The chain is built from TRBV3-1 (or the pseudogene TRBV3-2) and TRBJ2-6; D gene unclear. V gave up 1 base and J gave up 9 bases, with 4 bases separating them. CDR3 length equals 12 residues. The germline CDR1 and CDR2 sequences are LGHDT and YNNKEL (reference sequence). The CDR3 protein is CASSQAVNVLTF. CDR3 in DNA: TGTGCCAGCAGCCAAGCAGTCAACGTCCTGACTTTC.

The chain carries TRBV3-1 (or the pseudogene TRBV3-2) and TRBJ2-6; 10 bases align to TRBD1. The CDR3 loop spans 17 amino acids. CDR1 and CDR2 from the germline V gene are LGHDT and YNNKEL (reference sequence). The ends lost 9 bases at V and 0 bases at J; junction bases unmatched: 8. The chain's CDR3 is CASSGTGAFSGANVLTF. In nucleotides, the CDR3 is TGTGCCAGTTCCGGGACAGGGGCGTTCTCTGGGGCCAACGTCCTGACTTTC.

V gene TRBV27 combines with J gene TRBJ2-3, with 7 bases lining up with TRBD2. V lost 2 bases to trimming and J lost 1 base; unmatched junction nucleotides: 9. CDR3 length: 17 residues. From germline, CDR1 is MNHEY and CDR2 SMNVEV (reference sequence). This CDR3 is CASSLLGFREGTDTQYF. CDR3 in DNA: TGTGCCAGCAGTTTACTCGGTTTTCGGGAGGGCACAGATACGCAGTATTTT.

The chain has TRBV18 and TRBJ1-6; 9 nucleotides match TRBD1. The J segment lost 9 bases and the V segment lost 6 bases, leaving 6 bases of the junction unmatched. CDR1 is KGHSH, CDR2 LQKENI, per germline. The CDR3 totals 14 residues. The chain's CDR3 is CASSSDRGGSPLHF. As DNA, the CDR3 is TGTGCCAGCTCGTCGGACAGGGGCGGTTCACCCCTCCACTTT.

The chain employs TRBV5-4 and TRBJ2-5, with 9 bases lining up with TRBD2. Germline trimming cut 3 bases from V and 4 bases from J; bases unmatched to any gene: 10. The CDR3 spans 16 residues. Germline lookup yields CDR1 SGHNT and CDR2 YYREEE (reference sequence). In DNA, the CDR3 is TGTGCCAGCAGCTCTTCGATAGCGGGAGCCACAGAGACCCAGTACTTC. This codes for CASSSSIAGATETQYF.

CDR3 coding DNA: TGTGCCAGCAGCTTAACGGCCCACAATGAGCAGTTCTTC. This sequence encodes CASSLTAHNEQFF. This chain uses TRBV7-3 with TRBJ2-1; D call uncertain. Trimming left V 0 bases short and J 5 bases short, with 5 bases between. Looked up from germline, CDR1 is SGHTA and CDR2 is FQGTGA. This CDR3 region has 13 residues.

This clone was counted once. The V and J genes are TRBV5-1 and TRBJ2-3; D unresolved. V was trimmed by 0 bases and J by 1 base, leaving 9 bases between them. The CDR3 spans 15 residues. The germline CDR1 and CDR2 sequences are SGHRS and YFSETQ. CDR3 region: CASSLAVPGTDTQYF. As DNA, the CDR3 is TGCGCCAGCAGCTTGGCCGTCCCGGGCACAGATACGCAGTATTTT.